This paragraph reports one T cell receptor beta chain. The data belong to a study of control samples from healthy donors and cancer patients. CDR3 length: 14 amino acids. The V and J ends lost 5 bases and 5 bases, in that order; junction bases with no gene match: 3. The V gene's germline CDR1 is MNHEY and CDR2 SVGEGT. TCRdb's table, derived via immunoSEQ multiplex PCR, lists solely in-frame clones and lacks some. Seen here are around 120,000 clones, 88% observed once, and the top ten hold 2% to 2.5%. The sample comprised blood. This chain connects TRBV6-2 or TRBV6-3 to TRBJ1-5; TRBD1 matches at 10 bases. The TCR originated in a woman in her 70s in good health. The CDR3 loop is CASSETGGYQPQHF. For the CDR3, the DNA is TGTGCCAGCAGTGAGACAGGGGGCTATCAGCCCCAGCATTTT.